Shown below are 23 T cell receptor beta chains from a single sample sequenced in a study of CD8+ T cells in alopecia areata. cDNA prepared by RNA extraction and subsequent reverse transcription served as the template for sequencing. Clones were read by immunoSEQ multiplex PCR, and TCRdb kept only the in-frame ones, dropping some. The table records about 270,000 clones without singletons, the ten largest covering 0.9% to 1.5%. Cells from pooled cutaneous lymph nodes were sorted by CD4, CD8alpha, NKG2D, NKG2ACE and other markers. The sequenced sample consisted of CD4+ T cells sorted from a lymph node. Every receptor here comes from a C3H/HeJ mouse with alopecia areata. MHC haplotype of the mouse line: H2-k.

Concerning this clone itself: These gene names are mouse names. The observed sequence ends 4 residues before the CDR3 terminus, with the missing tail filled in from the germline J gene. Within the sample, other DNA sequences also encode this same CDR3. The chain links TRBV5 to TRBJ2-2, with 9 bases fitting TRBD2. The length of the CDR3 is 15 residues. Germline loops: CDR1 LGHNA, CDR2 YNLKQL (reference sequence). J lost 3 bases, V lost 6 bases, and 5 bases had no gene match. The CDR3 DNA, read in part, is TGTGCCAGCAGTCAGACTGGGGGCGACACCGGG. Protein: CASSQTGGDTG. The CDR3 reads in full as CASSQTGGDTGQLYF.

A remark on this clone: Mouse names are used for the genes. The read comes to an end 4 residues before the CDR3 does, leaving the germline J gene to fill in the end. V is TRBV5 and J is TRBJ2-1; possible D gene TRBD2, 6 bases. V lost 0 bases and J 6 bases, leaving 9 bases between the germline ends. Germline V gene lookup returns CDR1 LGHNA and CDR2 YNLKQL (reference sequence). This CDR3 region has 14 residues. The CDR3 loop reads CASSQELGSAEQFF. The sequenced part of the CDR3 DNA is TGTGCCAGCAGCCAAGAGCTGGGGAGTGCT.

This clone has only a few counts. The genes and germline here are from mouse. The read terminates 4 residues before the CDR3 end, so the remaining end is supplied by the germline J gene. The V and J genes are TRBV13-3 and TRBJ2-4, with 7 bases aligning to TRBD1. Germline lookup yields CDR1 NNHDY and CDR2 SYVADS. The length of the CDR3 is 15 residues. This chain's CDR3 is CASSDGDSRKNTLYF. The DNA read from the CDR3 is TGTGCCAGCAGTGATGGGGACAGTAGAAAAAAC.

This clone was observed a handful of times. Gene labels here are mouse ones. The read terminates 4 residues before the CDR3 end, so the remaining end is supplied by the germline J gene. Distinct nucleotide sequences in the sample also encode this CDR3. The V call is TRBV5, the J call TRBJ2-2; D remains unclear. The CDR3 runs to 14 residues. V gave up 1 base and J gave up 1 base, with 4 bases separating them. Germline V gives CDR1 LGHNA, CDR2 YNLKQL (reference sequence). The CDR3 loop reads CASSQGLNTGQLYF. The DNA read from the CDR3 is TGTGCCAGCAGCCAAGGTCTAAACACCGGG.

About this clone: The gene symbols are mouse symbols. The read ends 4 residues before the CDR3 terminus; that terminus is restored from the germline J gene. In the same sample, other DNA sequences code for this CDR3. The V and J genes are TRBV5 and TRBJ2-5; 10 bases agree with TRBD1. The CDR3 sequence is 15 residues long. The germline CDR1 and CDR2 sequences are LGHNA and YNLKQL (reference sequence). CDR3 amino acids: CASSPRDRGGDTQYF. The covered CDR3 bases are TGTGCCAGCAGCCCCCGGGACAGGGGAGGGGAC.

In this sample, this clone turned up a few times. Just one base apart from a much larger clone, this may be a read error. Germline and genes here are mouse. The read terminates 4 residues before the CDR3 end, so the remaining end is supplied by the germline J gene. The chain has TRBV19 and TRBJ2-7, with 10 bases that match TRBD2. Germline-derived CDR1 and CDR2 are FNHDT and SITEND (reference sequence). The trim removed 5 bases at V and 0 bases at J, leaving 5 bases unmatched. This CDR3 region has 15 residues. Partial CDR3 DNA: TGTGCCAGCAGCCTGGACTGGGGGAGCTCCTAT. This translates into CASSLDWGSSY. In full, the CDR3 reads CASSLDWGSSYEQYF.

This clone was observed a few times. Here the gene names and germline are mouse. The read falls 4 residues short of the CDR3 end, and the missing part is taken from the germline J gene. The same CDR3 arises from other DNA sequences in this sample as well. This sequence joins TRBV13-1 and TRBJ2-1, with D maybe TRBD1 (6 bases). From germline, CDR1 is NSHNY and CDR2 SYGAGN. V dropped 1 base and J dropped 5 bases, with 10 bases sitting between them. The CDR3 is made up of 14 amino acids. CDR3 DNA (partial): TGTGCCAGCAGTGATCAGGGGCTGGATGCT. Encoded protein: CASSDQGLDA. In full, the CDR3 is CASSDQGLDAEQFF.

This clone was observed a handful of times. Gene names and germline match the mouse. With the read ending 4 residues before the CDR3 end, the germline J gene is used to fill in that end. This rearrangement joins TRBV19 to TRBJ2-7; D may be TRBD2 (6 bases). CDR1 and CDR2 from the germline V gene are FNHDT and SITEND (reference sequence). CDR3 length equals 13 residues. CDR3 bases read: TGTGCCAGCAGTCAACTGGGCTTATAT. Translation gives CASSQLGLY. In full, the CDR3 is CASSQLGLYEQYF.

In the case of this clone: The genes and germline here are from mouse. The read falls 4 residues short of the CDR3 end, and the missing part is taken from the germline J gene. The gene calls are TRBV5 and TRBJ2-2; TRBD1 might be the D (6 bases). Germline V lookup: CDR1 LGHNA, CDR2 YNLKQL (reference sequence). The CDR3 spans 17 residues. V lost 0 bases, J lost 4 bases, and 15 bases lay in between. Partial CDR3 DNA: TGTGCCAGCAGCCAAGATTCCTCGACAGGCGGCACCGGG. Encoded protein: CASSQDSSTGGTG. The whole CDR3 region reads CASSQDSSTGGTGQLYF.

This clone was picked up many times. The gene symbols are mouse symbols. The read ends 3 residues shy of where the CDR3 ends; the end is completed using the germline J gene. This chain links TRBV3 with TRBJ1-6; 10 nucleotides match TRBD1. TRBJ1-6 is recorded as an ORF, its role being uncertain. V lost 1 base and J lost 0; bases outside the gene matches: 3. The CDR3 contains 18 residues. From germline, CDR1 is SNHLY and CDR2 FYNGKV (reference sequence). Here the CDR3 reads CASSLGGQGYSYNSPLYF. The CDR3 bases that were read are TGTGCCAGCAGCTTAGGGGGACAGGGGTATTCCTATAATTCGCCC.

In the case of this clone: Genes here carry mouse names. The read ends 4 residues before the CDR3 terminus; that terminus is restored from the germline J gene. This chain connects TRBV5 to TRBJ2-5; 9 bases match TRBD2. This CDR3 contains 17 residues. With 1 base clipped from V and 0 bases from J, the junction kept 5 bases outside the gene matches. Per the germline V gene, CDR1 is LGHNA and CDR2 is YNLKQL (reference sequence). CDR3 loop: CASSQATGGINQDTQYF. Incomplete CDR3 DNA: TGTGCCAGCAGCCAAGCAACTGGGGGGATTAACCAAGAC.

Concerning this clone itself: The gene symbols are mouse symbols. The read ends 4 residues early relative to the CDR3; the germline J gene fills the gap. V is TRBV1 and J is TRBJ1-2; maybe TRBD1 (6 bases). The CDR3 has 15 amino acids. V was cut by 1 base and J by 0 bases, with 9 bases left in between. Germline V lookup: CDR1 NSQYPW, CDR2 LRSPGD (reference sequence). The CDR3 loop reads CTCSAGGQSNSDYTF. The covered CDR3 bases are TGCACCTGCAGTGCAGGGGGACAATCAAACTCC.

This clone has just a few counts. Gene names are mouse gene names. From the germline J gene comes the end of the CDR3, since the read stops 4 residues before it. The rearrangement uses TRBV31 and TRBJ2-1; D not resolved. Trimming stripped 1 base from V and 3 bases from J, with 4 bases between. Germline V lookup: CDR1 GKSSPN, CDR2 SITVG. The CDR3 is made up of 12 amino acids. CDR3 bases read: TGTGCCTGGAGTCAGGTCTATGCT. This translates into CAWSQVYA. The CDR3 in its entirety is CAWSQVYAEQFF.

This clone was counted only a few times. Germline and genes: mouse. The read comes to an end 3 residues before the CDR3 does, leaving the germline J gene to fill in the end. The same CDR3 can be traced to other DNA sequences in this sample. This chain links TRBV13-1 with TRBJ1-6; D might be TRBD1 (5 bases). TRBJ1-6 is recorded as an ORF, its role being uncertain. There are 14 residues in the CDR3. The germline V gene encodes CDR1 NSHNY and CDR2 SYGAGN. Deletions cut 3 bases from V and 3 bases from J, with 7 bases between. CDR3 residues: CASSAQGYNSPLYF. CDR3 DNA, as far as it was read: TGTGCCAGCAGTGCCCAGGGCTATAATTCGCCC.

A few counts support this clone. Mouse gene names and germline throughout. The CDR3 end falls 4 residues outside the read, so it is completed with the germline J gene. J is TRBJ2-7 and V is TRBV2; the D is unclear. Trimming removed 4 bases at V and 0 bases at J, with 13 bases between. Looked up from germline, CDR1 is LGHNA and CDR2 is YSYQKL. This CDR3 comprises 15 residues. The CDR3 region is CASSLLEPSSYEQYF. The CDR3 bases that were read are TGTGCCAGCAGCCTTCTGGAGCCTAGCTCCTAT.

This clone was detected a few times. All gene names here are mouse names. Read data end 4 residues before the CDR3 end; the end is taken from the germline J gene. The genes are TRBV13-1 and TRBJ2-3, with TRBD1 identical over 9 bases. CDR3 length equals 14 residues. V shed 7 bases, J shed 0 bases, and the junction held 3 bases outside the gene matches. CDR1 is NSHNY, CDR2 SYGAGN, per germline. The CDR3 spells CASRDRESAETLYF. The sequenced CDR3 bases are TGTGCCAGCCGGGACAGGGAAAGTGCAGAA.

This clone appeared many times. The genes are named according to mouse. The read terminates 4 residues ahead of where the CDR3 ends, so the germline J gene completes it. V and J are TRBV13-1 and TRBJ2-5; no clear D. Germline CDR1 and CDR2: NSHNY and SYGAGN. The CDR3 sequence is 11 residues long. The CDR3: CASSDVDTQYF. The covered CDR3 bases are TGTGCCAGCAGTGATGTGGAC.

Of note for this clone: Mouse names are used for the genes. With the read ending 4 residues before the CDR3 end, the germline J gene is used to fill in that end. The chain employs TRBV13-2 and TRBJ1-2; D is uncertain. Germline V gene lookup returns CDR1 NNHNN and CDR2 SYGAGS (reference sequence). The CDR3 extends over 12 amino acids. The CDR3 bases that were read are TGTGCCAGCGGTGATCCCAGATCC. Amino acid sequence: CASGDPRS. The whole CDR3 is CASGDPRSDYTF.

There are a few counts of this clone. Gene names are mouse gene names. The observed sequence ends 4 residues before the CDR3 terminus, with the missing tail filled in from the germline J gene. The gene calls are TRBV13-1 and TRBJ2-3, with TRBD2 matching 7 bases. The germline V gene encodes CDR1 NSHNY and CDR2 SYGAGN. V dropped 0 bases and J dropped 1; count of bases not matched to a gene: 5. The CDR3 loop spans 16 amino acids. CDR3 sequence: CASSDVGGKGAETLYF. CDR3 DNA, as far as it was read: TGTGCCAGCAGTGATGTTGGGGGGAAGGGTGCAGAA.

In the case of this clone: Gene names and germline match the mouse. The read comes to an end 3 residues before the CDR3 does, leaving the germline J gene to fill in the end. The rearrangement links TRBV31 to TRBJ1-6; 7 nucleotides line up with TRBD1. TRBJ1-6 counts as an open reading frame of uncertain function. V lost 0 bases and J lost 5; bases outside the gene matches: 4. Germline values: CDR1 GKSSPN, CDR2 SITVG. The CDR3 extends over 15 amino acids. CDR3 amino acids: CAWSLGRGNNSPLYF. Incomplete CDR3 DNA: TGTGCCTGGAGTCTAGGCAGGGGGAATAATTCGCCC.

This clone appeared a few times. Gene names refer to mouse genes. The read terminates 4 residues before the CDR3 end, so the remaining end is supplied by the germline J gene. Distinct nucleotide sequences in the sample also encode this CDR3. The chain has TRBV14 and TRBJ2-1; 9 bases align to TRBD1. Germline loops: CDR1 SGHDT, CDR2 FRDEAV. V lost 4 bases, J lost 5 bases, and 1 base stayed unmatched. The CDR3 runs to 13 residues. The part of the CDR3 DNA that was read is TGTGCCAGCAGTCGGACAGGGGATGCT. Encoded protein: CASSRTGDA. From start to end, the CDR3 is CASSRTGDAEQFF.

This clone was counted only a few times. Here the gene names and germline are mouse. The CDR3 end is not reached by the read, which stops 4 residues before it; the germline J gene fills it in. The identical CDR3 is also encoded by other nucleotide sequences in the sample. V and J are TRBV1 and TRBJ2-4, with D possibly matching TRBD2 (6 bases). The germline V gene encodes CDR1 NSQYPW and CDR2 LRSPGD (reference sequence). This CDR3 contains 14 residues. The CDR3 here is CTCSADLGENTLYF. The covered CDR3 bases are TGCACCTGCAGTGCAGATTTGGGGGAAAAC. The variable domain in full, with the rest retrieved from reference TRBV1 and TRBJ2-4, is VTLLEQNPRWRLVPRGQAVNLRCILKNSQYPWMSWYQQDLQKQLQWLFTLRSPGDKEVKSLPGADYLATRVTDTELRLQVANMSQGRTLYCTCSADLGENTLYFGAGTRLSVL.

This clone was seen more than once but under ten times. Since a much larger clone is just one base distant, this may be a read error. Gene names and germline match the mouse. From the germline J gene comes the end of the CDR3, since the read stops 4 residues before it. The same CDR3 is also encoded by other DNA sequences in this sample. This rearrangement joins TRBV14 to TRBJ1-1, with D possibly matching TRBD1 (6 bases). The CDR3 contains 13 residues. The ends were cut back, 5 bases at V and 1 base at J, with 9 bases in the middle. Per germline, CDR1 SGHDT and CDR2 FRDEAV. CDR3: CASSPGQNTEVFF. CDR3 DNA, as far as it was read: TGTGCCAGCAGCCCGGGACAAAACACA.